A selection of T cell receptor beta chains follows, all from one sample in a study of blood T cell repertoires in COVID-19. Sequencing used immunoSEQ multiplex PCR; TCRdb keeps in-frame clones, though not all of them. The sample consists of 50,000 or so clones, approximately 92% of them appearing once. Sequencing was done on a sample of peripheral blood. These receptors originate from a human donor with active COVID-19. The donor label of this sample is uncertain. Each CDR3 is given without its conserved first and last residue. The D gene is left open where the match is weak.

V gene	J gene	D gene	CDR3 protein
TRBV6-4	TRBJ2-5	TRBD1	ASSDRRTGEGETQY
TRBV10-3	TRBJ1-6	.	AISEEGVRNSPLH
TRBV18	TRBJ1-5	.	ASSPAVAGPNQPQH
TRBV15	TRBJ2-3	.	ATSRAGTYVSDTQY
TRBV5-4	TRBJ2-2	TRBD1	ASSSRDRATGELF
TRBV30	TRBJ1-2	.	AWSPTGNYYGYT
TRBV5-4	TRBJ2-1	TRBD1	ASSTDRGNEQF
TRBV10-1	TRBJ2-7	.	ASSDYSYEQY
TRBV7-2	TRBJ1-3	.	ASSPQSGNTIY
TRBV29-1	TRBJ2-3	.	SVEDGGRKKTDTQY